This T cell receptor beta chain was captured by sequencing in a study of human thymus T cells. Findings and caveats of the study: Overlap was high between thymic repertoires from unrelated individuals, as reported in related research. Gene usage for V and J segments appeared biased in thymic and blood repertoires.

In the case of this clone: Its antigen is currently unknown.

Germline CDR1 and CDR2: SGDLS and YYNGEE. CDR3 length equals 15 residues. V was cut by 7 bases and J by 2 bases, with 19 bases left in between. Resected material from corrective heart surgery provided the thymus tissue analysed. Corrective surgery for congenital heart defects was being performed on the healthy Finnish infants who served as donors. TCRdb's copy holds only in-frame clones and misses some; the assay was immunoSEQ multiplex PCR. Seen here are approximately 71,000 clones, roughly 94% observed once, and the top ten hold 0.03% to 0.035%. What was sequenced was thymus tissue. The chain couples TRBV9 to TRBJ2-7, with D perhaps assigned TRBD1 or TRBD2 (5 bases each). The clonotype originates from a girl in the first two years of life with a congenital heart defect but otherwise immunologically healthy. The CDR3 loop is CASLRSRDGTYEQYF. The CDR3 region has the DNA TGTGCCAGCTTAAGAAGCCGGGACGGGACCTACGAGCAGTACTTC.